This T cell receptor beta chain was sequenced in a study of blood T cell repertoires in COVID-19. In the study overall: Donors in the United States, Italy and Spain gave samples during acute or convalescent COVID-19.

V shed 4 bases, J shed 6 bases, and the junction held 13 bases outside the gene matches. From germline, CDR1 is SGHRS and CDR2 YFSETQ. The CDR3 is 15 residues long. Measured with immunoSEQ multiplex PCR; TCRdb has only the in-frame clones, and not every one. The table has about 57,000 clones, approximately 79% seen once; the top ten hold about 31%. V and J are TRBV5-1 and TRBJ2-7, with 7 bases aligning to TRBD1. The sequence came from a human donor in a cohort sampled during active COVID-19. The sequencing input was peripheral blood. CDR3 coding DNA: TGCGCCAGCAGCCGGGGACCGGGACAGTCAAGCGAGCAGTACTTC. Encoded protein: CASSRGPGQSSEQYF.